Listed here is a single T cell receptor beta chain. This record comes from a study of blood T cell repertoires in COVID-19. Germline V gene data show CDR1 as LGHNA and CDR2 as YNFKEQ. The germline V and J ends were trimmed by 0 bases and 7 bases, with 10 bases remaining between them. The length of the CDR3 is 13 residues. This table comes from immunoSEQ multiplex PCR, and its TCRdb copy is limited to in-frame clones, with some not included. The sample contains tens of thousands of clones, approximately 83% of which appear only once. The sequencing input was peripheral blood. The V and J genes are TRBV4-2 and TRBJ2-7; possible D gene TRBD1, 6 bases. This clonotype originated in a human donor with acute or convalescent COVID-19. The donor label of this sample is uncertain. CDR3 region: CASSQEGAREQYF. The CDR3 DNA reads TGTGCCAGCAGCCAAGAGGGGGCGAGGGAGCAGTACTTC.